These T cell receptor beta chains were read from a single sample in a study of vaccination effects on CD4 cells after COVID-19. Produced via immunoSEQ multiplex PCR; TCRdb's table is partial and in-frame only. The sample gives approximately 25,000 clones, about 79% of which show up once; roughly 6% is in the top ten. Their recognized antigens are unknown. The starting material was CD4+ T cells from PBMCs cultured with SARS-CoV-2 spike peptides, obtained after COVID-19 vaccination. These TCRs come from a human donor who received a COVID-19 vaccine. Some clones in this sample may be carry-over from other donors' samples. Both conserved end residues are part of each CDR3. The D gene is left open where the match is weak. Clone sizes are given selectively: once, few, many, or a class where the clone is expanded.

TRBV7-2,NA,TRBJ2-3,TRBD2,TGTGCCAGCAGCGCCTCCCTAGCGGGGGCGGGCACAGATACGCAGTATTTT,CASSASLAGAGTDTQYF
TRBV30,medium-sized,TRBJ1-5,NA,TGTGCCTGGAGTAGGACGTTCAATCAGCCCCAGCATTTT,CAWSRTFNQPQHF
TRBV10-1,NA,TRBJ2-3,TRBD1,TGCGCCAGCAGTCAGACAGGGAGCACAGATACGCAGTATTTT,CASSQTGSTDTQYF
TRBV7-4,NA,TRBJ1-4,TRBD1,TGTGCCAGCAGCTCGGGACAGACAAATGAAAAACTGTTTTTT,CASSSGQTNEKLFF
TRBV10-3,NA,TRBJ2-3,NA,TGTGCCACTCGGGGTAGCGTGGGAGATACGCAGTATTTT,CATRGSVGDTQYF
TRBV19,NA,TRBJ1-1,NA,TGTGCCAGTAGTATCAGGGTCTCGAGGCAGGCTGAAGCTTTCTTT,CASSIRVSRQAEAFF
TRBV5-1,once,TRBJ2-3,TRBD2,TGCGCCACCACTAGGGGCGGACCGGGTACGGGACTAGGCACAGATACGCAGTATTTT,CATTRGGPGTGLGTDTQYF
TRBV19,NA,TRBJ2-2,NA,TGTGCCAGTTGGAGGCAGAACGGGGAGCTGTTTTTT,CASWRQNGELFF
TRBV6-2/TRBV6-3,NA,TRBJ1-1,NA,TGTGCCAGCAGTTACTCGGGAATTAAGACTGAAGCTTTCTTT,CASSYSGIKTEAFF
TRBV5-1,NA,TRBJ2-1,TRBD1,TGCGCCAGCGGGCTAAAACAGGGGAATGAGCAGTTCTTC,CASGLKQGNEQFF
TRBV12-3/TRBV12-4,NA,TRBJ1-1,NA,TGTGCCAGCAGTTTGAACAAATACACTGAAGCTTTCTTT,CASSLNKYTEAFF
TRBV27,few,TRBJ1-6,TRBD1,TGTGCCAGCAGGTCTACAGGGGAGCTGTCCTATAATTCACCCCTCCACTTT,CASRSTGELSYNSPLHF
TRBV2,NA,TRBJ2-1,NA,TGTGCCAGCAGGGCAGGGGGGCCTCAGTTCTTC,CASRAGGPQFF
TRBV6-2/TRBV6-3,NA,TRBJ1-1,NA,TGTGCCAGCAGTTTCTCACACACTGAAGCTTTCTTT,CASSFSHTEAFF
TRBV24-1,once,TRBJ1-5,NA,TGTGCCACCAGTGATTACAATCAGCCCCAGCATTTT,CATSDYNQPQHF
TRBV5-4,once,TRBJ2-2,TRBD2,TGTGCCAGCAGCTCCCACTTAAGCGGGGGGGCCTTTGGGGAGCTGTTTTTT,CASSSHLSGGAFGELFF
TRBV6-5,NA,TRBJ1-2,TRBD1,TGTGCCAGCAGTTACCACAGGGGAGATGGCTACACCTTC,CASSYHRGDGYTF
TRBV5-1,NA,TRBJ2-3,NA,TGCGCCAGCACGACGGGGTTGGTCGGCACAGATACGCAGTATTTT,CASTTGLVGTDTQYF